Presented here are 14 T cell receptor beta chains from one specimen sequenced in a study of human T cells and chemical hapten exposure. Documented time point: patch test 1, 2 weeks after DPC sensitization. Stated treatment: therapeutic diphenylcyclopropenone sensitization with weekly scalp DPC. Each CDR3 protein gets one entry after TCRdb re-called the RACE reads with MiXCR. The data contain 370,000 or so distinct CDR3 sequences, approximately 4.4% of them singletons. Sequencing was performed on whole blood, taken in connection with sensitization to the hapten diphenylcyclopropenone (DPC). These receptors came from a woman between 50 and 59 years old with alopecia areata. Some clones in this sample may be carry-over from other donors' samples.

CDR3 sequence reads: CASSTNTYSNQPQHF. The CDR3, as DNA: TGTGCCAGCAGCACTAATACATATAGCAATCAGCCCCAGCATTTT. The genes are TRBV12-3 or TRBV12-4 and TRBJ1-5, with D unclear. Deletions cut 6 bases from V and 0 bases from J, with 12 bases between. This CDR3 comprises 15 residues.

The chain combines TRBV7-2 with TRBJ1-2, with a possible D match to TRBD1 (6 bases). Germline assignment: CDR1 SGHTA and CDR2 FQGNSA. This CDR3 has 15 amino acids. V lost 5 bases to trimming and J lost 8 bases, with 21 bases between them. In DNA form, the CDR3 reads TGTGCCAGCAGCGGAAGCCGACCGCAGGGGTACGGCTACACCTTC. It is translated as CASSGSRPQGYGYTF.

This clonotype was observed at least ten times. This sequence joins TRBV2 and TRBJ2-3, with 13 bases aligning to TRBD2. The length of the CDR3 is 15 residues. V was clipped by 6 bases and J by 5 bases; unmatched bases: 5. Looked up from germline, CDR1 is SNHLY and CDR2 is FYNNEI. The CDR3 reads CASSQLAGGRDTQYF. Here the CDR3 DNA reads TGTGCCAGCAGCCAACTAGCGGGAGGGAGAGATACGCAGTATTTT.

This clonotype appeared a few times. The chain is built from TRBV25-1 and TRBJ1-1; a possible D gene is TRBD1 (5 bases). The CDR3 runs 13 residues. V shed 3 bases and J shed 4 bases, with 9 bases lying between them. The V gene's germline CDR1 is MGHDK and CDR2 SYGVNS. The CDR3 DNA reads as TGTGCCAGCAGTGATTGGGGGGGCACTGAAGCTTTCTTT. Protein sequence: CASSDWGGTEAFF.

This clonotype was detected a few times. This rearrangement joins TRBV27 to TRBJ1-1, with D possibly being TRBD1 (5 bases). V gave up 3 bases and J gave up 2 bases, with 10 bases separating them. The CDR3 length is 14 residues. Germline values: CDR1 MNHEY, CDR2 SMNVEV (reference sequence). The DNA of the CDR3 is TGTGCCAGCAGTTTCGTTAGGGGTAACACTGAAGCTTTCTTT. Translating gives CASSFVRGNTEAFF.

This clonotype has a handful of counts. V gene TRBV7-9 combines with J gene TRBJ2-3; D call uncertain. CDR1 and CDR2 from the germline V gene are SEHNR and FQNEAQ (reference sequence). The CDR3 contains 15 residues. V was shortened by 7 bases and J by 4 bases, with 18 bases between the two germline ends. The CDR3 spells CASTPRWSNSDTQYF. Here the CDR3 DNA reads TGTGCCAGCACCCCGAGGTGGTCTAACTCAGATACGCAGTATTTT.

This clonotype was counted only a few times. Relative to the germline gene, one junction end is altered; a read error may explain this. V and J are TRBV29-1 and TRBJ1-1, with D uncertain. The CDR3 is 10 amino acids. Germline V gene sequence: CDR1 SQVTM, CDR2 ANQGSEA. In DNA form, the CDR3 reads TGCAGCGTTGAAGATTTGGCCCCGGTCTTT. Its translation is CSVEDLAPVF.

Ten or more counts support this clonotype. An end of the junction does not agree with germline; a read error may underlie this. The CDR3 spells CASSSPGQGYEQYF. The CDR3 bases are TGTGCCAGCAGCTCACCGGGACAGGGGTACGAGCAGTACTTC. The rearrangement uses TRBV5-1 and TRBJ2-7; 10 positions agree with TRBD1. Per the germline V gene, CDR1 is SGHRS and CDR2 is YFSETQ. The CDR3 consists of 14 residues. Complete variable domain (other parts from reference TRBV5-1 and TRBJ2-7): KAGVTQTPRYLIKTRGQQVTLSCSPISGHRSVSWYQQTPGQGLQFLFEYFSETQRNKGNFPGRFSGRQFSNSRSEMNVSTLELGDSALYLCASSSPGQGYEQYFGPGTRLTVT.

This clonotype was found many times. This chain uses TRBV20-1 with TRBJ2-7; 8 nucleotides align to TRBD1. Per germline, CDR1 DFQATT and CDR2 SNEGSKA (reference sequence). Unmatched junction bases numbered 8, after V lost 5 bases and J lost 5 bases. This CDR3 contains 13 residues. CDR3 in DNA: TGCAGTGCTCCTCGGACAGGGACCCACGAGCAGTACTTC. The encoded protein is CSAPRTGTHEQYF.

V gene TRBV5-4 combines with J gene TRBJ2-5; TRBD1 matches at 8 bases. This CDR3 comprises 14 residues. Looked up from germline, CDR1 is SGHNT and CDR2 is YYREEE (reference sequence). The J segment lost 7 bases and the V segment lost 3 bases, leaving 8 bases of the junction unmatched. CDR3 bases: TGTGCCAGCAGCTATTCGACAGGGGAAGTGACCCAGTACTTC. Its translation is CASSYSTGEVTQYF.

This clonotype has ten or more counts. The V gene is TRBV29-1, the J gene TRBJ1-1; D remains unclear. V was clipped by 3 bases and J by 6 bases, with 11 bases between them. Germline V gene data show CDR1 as SQVTM and CDR2 as ANQGSEA. This CDR3 spans 12 amino acids. The CDR3 DNA follows: TGCAGCGTTGATCGAGGTGAGGCTGAAGCTTTCTTT. Its translation: CSVDRGEAEAFF.

This chain uses TRBV20-1 with TRBJ1-2; possible D gene TRBD1, 5 bases. CDR1 DFQATT and CDR2 SNEGSKA come from the germline V gene (reference sequence). The CDR3 spans 12 residues. Between the trimmed V and J ends, which lost 6 bases and 4 bases, there was a span of 12 bases. The CDR3 bases are TGCAGTGCGGAGACAGATATCTATGGCTACACCTTC. This sequence encodes CSAETDIYGYTF.

In its sample, this clonotype was seen many times. The rearrangement links TRBV2 to TRBJ2-1; D gene unclear. The CDR3 is made up of 14 amino acids. Germline assignment: CDR1 SNHLY and CDR2 FYNNEI. Between the trimmed V and J ends, which lost 6 bases and 5 bases, there was a span of 14 bases. The chain's CDR3 is CASSSSEPHNEQFF. CDR3 in DNA: TGTGCCAGCAGCTCGTCCGAACCCCACAATGAGCAGTTCTTC.

There are many counts of this clonotype. The rearrangement links TRBV11-2 to TRBJ2-3; D not certain. CDR1 and CDR2 (germline): SGHAT, FQNNGV. The V gene lost 6 bases and the J gene lost 1 base, with 14 bases spanning the gap. CDR3 length equals 15 residues. The CDR3 here is CASSPGSWGTDTQYF. CDR3 nucleotides: TGTGCCAGCAGTCCGGGTAGTTGGGGCACAGATACGCAGTATTTT.